These 25 T cell receptor beta chains share one sample of origin, sequenced in a study of blood T cell repertoires in COVID-19. Sequencing was performed with immunoSEQ multiplex PCR; in TCRdb, only in-frame clones are kept and a portion is missing. The sample carries about 210,000 clones, under 90% recorded once. The specimen was peripheral blood. The receptors shown here come from a woman in her thirties or forties with active or convalescent COVID-19.

The count of this clone is one. The chain employs TRBV2 and TRBJ2-7, with 15 bases fitting TRBD2. Trimming took 3 bases from V and 2 from J; bases not matched to a gene: 11. The CDR3 is made up of 19 amino acids. CDR1 and CDR2 from the germline V gene are SNHLY and FYNNEI. DNA of the CDR3: TGTGCCAGCAGTGATATCGGGACTAGCGGGAGGAATGTGGCCTACGAGCAGTACTTC. Its translation is CASSDIGTSGRNVAYEQYF.

The J gene is TRBJ2-1, the V gene TRBV18, with D possibly TRBD2 on 5 matching bases. Germline assignment: CDR1 KGHSH and CDR2 LQKENI. The V end lost 3 bases, the J end lost 10 bases, and 10 bases lay between the germline ends. The CDR3 is 12 residues long. CDR3 bases: TGTGCCAGCTCACCTCGGGATGGGGAGCAGTTCTTC. It specifies CASSPRDGEQFF.

The rearrangement joins TRBV24-1 to TRBJ2-3; 7 positions match TRBD1. The CDR3 consists of 15 residues. The V gene's germline CDR1 is KGHDR and CDR2 SFDVKD. V gave up 2 bases and J gave up 6 bases; unmatched junction bases: 7. The CDR3, as DNA: TGTGCCACCAGTGATTCTGCGGACAGGCGGGATACGCAGTATTTT. Amino acids: CATSDSADRRDTQYF.

The chain employs TRBV24-1 and TRBJ2-3; 8 bases match TRBD2. The CDR3 loop spans 15 amino acids. Germline V gene sequence: CDR1 KGHDR, CDR2 SFDVKD. V trimming: 4 bases; J trimming: 2 bases; junction bases outside the gene matches: 4. Here the CDR3 reads CATSDLLADTDTQYF. CDR3 coding DNA: TGTGCCACCAGTGACCTACTAGCGGACACAGATACGCAGTATTTT.

This chain joins TRBV9 and TRBJ2-7, with D perhaps TRBD1 (6 bases). V was pared by 0 bases and J by 6 bases, with 16 bases between. The CDR3 spans 15 residues. Germline V lookup: CDR1 SGDLS, CDR2 YYNGEE. CDR3 in amino acids: CASSVEGRGRGEQYF. CDR3 sequence (DNA): TGTGCCAGCAGCGTAGAGGGCAGGGGAAGGGGCGAGCAGTACTTC.

The V gene is TRBV18, the J gene TRBJ1-5, with a possible D match to TRBD1 (5 bases). With 2 bases removed from V and 7 bases from J, the gap between germline ends came to 12 bases. The germline V gene has CDR1 KGHSH and CDR2 LQKENI. The CDR3 length is 14 residues. CDR3: CASSPAQGFQPQHF. Written as DNA, the CDR3 is TGTGCCAGCTCACCAGCCCAGGGATTCCAGCCCCAGCATTTT. The variable domain in full, completed from reference TRBV18 and TRBJ1-5, reads NAGVMQNPRHLVRRRGQEARLRCSPMKGHSHVYWYRQLPEEGLKFMVYLQKENIIDESGMPKERFSAEFPKEGPSILRIQQVVRGDSAAYFCASSPAQGFQPQHFGDGTRLSIL.

V is TRBV6-1 and J is TRBJ2-7; 7 bases match TRBD2. The germline V gene has CDR1 MNHNS and CDR2 SASEGT. The CDR3 is 15 residues long. The trim removed 1 base at V and 3 bases at J, leaving 6 bases unmatched. In nucleotides, the CDR3 is TGTGCCAGCAGTGAAGGGCTTGGGAGGGACTACGAGCAGTACTTC. It codes for CASSEGLGRDYEQYF.

The chain couples TRBV11-3 to TRBJ2-5; maybe TRBD2 (5 bases). The CDR3 is made up of 13 amino acids. Germline CDR1 SGHNT, CDR2 YENEEA. Trimming shortened V by 3 bases and J by 5 bases, and 10 bases separated the two germline ends. The CDR3 DNA sequence: TGTGCCAGCAGCTTCGGGATAAAGGAGACCCAGTACTTC. It is translated as CASSFGIKETQYF.

This clone was seen a handful of times. This chain uses TRBV7-3 with TRBJ1-6, with no clear D. V was cut by 5 bases and J by 3 bases, with 5 bases left in between. Germline loops: CDR1 SGHTA, CDR2 FQGTGA. The CDR3 has 13 amino acids. The CDR3 nucleotides read TGTGCCAGCAGCAGCTACTATAATTCACCCCTCCACTTT. Amino acids: CASSSYYNSPLHF.

CDR3 sequence reads: CATSAGTGGLGNQPQHF. The CDR3 DNA reads TGTGCCACCAGTGCCGGGACAGGGGGCTTGGGCAATCAGCCCCAGCATTTT. The V gene is TRBV24-1, the J gene TRBJ1-5, with 12 nucleotides matching TRBD1. There are 17 residues in the CDR3. Looked up from germline, CDR1 is KGHDR and CDR2 is SFDVKD. The junction had 6 bases not matched to a gene; V was cut back by 5 bases and J by 2 bases.

The V call is TRBV19, the J call TRBJ1-5; 7 nucleotides align to TRBD1. CDR3 length: 13 amino acids. The germline CDR1 and CDR2 sequences are LNHDA and SQIVND (reference sequence). Trimming took 6 bases from V and 3 from J; bases not matched to a gene: 2. In nucleotides, the CDR3 is TGTGCCAGTAGGGACAGGCCCAATCAGCCCCAGCATTTT. This sequence encodes CASRDRPNQPQHF.

The chain joins TRBV9 to TRBJ1-2; TRBD1 matches at 9 bases. The junction had 8 bases not matched to a gene; V was cut back by 3 bases and J by 8 bases. CDR3 length: 14 residues. Per germline, CDR1 SGDLS and CDR2 YYNGEE. The CDR3 DNA sequence: TGTGCCAGCAGCGACCATCGACAGGGGGGAGGCTACACCTTC. As protein: CASSDHRQGGGYTF.

This rearrangement joins TRBV2 to TRBJ2-3; the D is unclear. The germline gives CDR1 SNHLY, CDR2 FYNNEI. The CDR3 covers 16 residues. V lost 4 bases to trimming and J lost 2 bases, with 16 bases between them. The CDR3 nucleotides are TGTGCCAGCAGTGCAACTTACAGTCGGCTCACAGATACGCAGTATTTT. Translating gives CASSATYSRLTDTQYF.

This chain uses TRBV4-2 with TRBJ1-2; 8 positions match TRBD1. CDR1 is LGHNA, CDR2 YNFKEQ, per germline. The CDR3 loop spans 16 amino acids. J lost 5 bases, V lost 1 base, and 9 bases had no gene match. The CDR3 nucleotides read TGTGCCAGCAGCCAAGGGCCGACAGGGGCCCTTTATGGCTACACCTTC. This sequence encodes CASSQGPTGALYGYTF.

The V call is TRBV6-2 or TRBV6-3, the J call TRBJ1-5; TRBD1 agrees at 7 bases. Trimming removed 2 bases from V and 6 bases from J; junction bases left unmatched: 7. Germline V CDR1 and CDR2: MNHEY, SVGEGT. This CDR3 is built from 15 residues. CDR3 nucleotides: TGTGCCAGCAGTTACCCAAGGGGGCAAAGTCAGCCCCAGCATTTT. It codes for CASSYPRGQSQPQHF.

The chain links TRBV19 to TRBJ1-1, with D possibly matching TRBD1 (6 bases). Per the germline V gene, CDR1 is LNHDA and CDR2 is SQIVND (reference sequence). This CDR3 contains 16 residues. V was pared by 3 bases and J by 0 bases, with 14 bases between. CDR3 loop: CASSISSGHLNTEAFF. For the CDR3, the DNA is TGTGCCAGTAGTATTTCTTCGGGACACTTGAACACTGAAGCTTTCTTT.

This clone has only one observation. CDR3: CASQKPGNGYTF. CDR3 sequence (DNA): TGTGCCAGCCAAAAACCGGGGAATGGCTACACCTTC. The genes are TRBV7-9 and TRBJ1-2; D is undetermined. V shed 8 bases and J shed 6 bases, with 13 bases lying between them. Germline V gives CDR1 SEHNR, CDR2 FQNEAQ (reference sequence). This CDR3 has 12 residues.

The chain is built from TRBV6-4 and TRBJ1-2; D not certain. The CDR3 is made up of 11 amino acids. V was shortened by 5 bases and J by 7 bases, with 8 bases between the two germline ends. Germline CDR1 MRHNA, CDR2 SNTAGT. The CDR3 coding sequence is TGTGCCAGCAGTCTTCCCCGTGGCTACACCTTC. Its protein product is CASSLPRGYTF.

This chain links TRBV5-1 with TRBJ2-5, with 9 bases identical to TRBD1. The V segment lost 4 bases and the J segment 5 bases; nucleotides outside the gene matches: 9. This CDR3 region has 15 residues. Germline V lookup: CDR1 SGHRS, CDR2 YFSETQ. The CDR3 DNA sequence: TGCGCCAGCAGCGACCCGACAGGGGGAGGGGAGACCCAGTACTTC. This encodes CASSDPTGGGETQYF.

The chain joins TRBV6-2 or TRBV6-3 to TRBJ1-5; D is undetermined. The CDR3 sequence is 17 residues long. Trimming took off 2 bases at V and 2 bases at J, with 16 bases between the two ends. CDR1 and CDR2 from the germline V gene are MNHEY and SVGEGT. The CDR3, as DNA: TGTGCCAGCAGTTACGACCCGCGCCGGGGAGGCAATCAGCCCCAGCATTTT. It codes for CASSYDPRRGGNQPQHF.

This clone was seen once. The rearrangement links TRBV6-6 to TRBJ1-2; D is ambiguous. Trimming pared 7 bases from V and 2 bases from J, leaving 20 bases between. The CDR3 totals 16 residues. Germline V CDR1 and CDR2: MNHNY, SVGAGI (reference sequence). For the CDR3, the DNA is TGTGCCAGCACCAAGCAAACTGCCTCTCTCAACTATGGCTACACCTTC. It codes for CASTKQTASLNYGYTF.

The V and J genes are TRBV7-8 and TRBJ2-3; perhaps D is TRBD1 or TRBD2 (5 bases each). Trimming cost V 7 bases and J 2 bases, with 13 bases left between them. CDR3 length: 14 residues. Germline values: CDR1 SGHVS, CDR2 FQNEAQ. The CDR3 protein is CASNRGSNTDTQYF. CDR3 bases: TGTGCCAGCAACCGGGGCAGTAACACAGATACGCAGTATTTT.

V usage is TRBV13 and J usage is TRBJ1-6; 9 positions agree with TRBD1. This CDR3 spans 15 amino acids. V lost 6 bases to trimming and J lost 7 bases; unmatched junction nucleotides: 7. Looked up from germline, CDR1 is PRHDT and CDR2 is FYEKMQ (reference sequence). The CDR3 is CASRPQGAQNSPLHF. In nucleotides, the CDR3 is TGTGCCAGCAGACCACAGGGGGCTCAAAATTCACCCCTCCACTTT. The full variable domain, in which reference TRBV13 and TRBJ1-6 provide the parts outside the CDR3, is AAGVIQSPRHLIKEKRETATLKCYPIPRHDTVYWYQQGPGQDPQFLISFYEKMQSDKGSIPDRFSAQQFSDYHSELNMSSLELGDSALYFCASRPQGAQNSPLHFGNGTRLTVT.

This clone was picked up one time. In DNA, the CDR3 is TGTGCCAGCAGTGTACTAGCGGGTGGGTACAATGAGCAGTTCTTC. As protein: CASSVLAGGYNEQFF. The chain links TRBV6-4 to TRBJ2-1, with 9 bases that match TRBD2. Germline CDR1 reads MRHNA; CDR2 reads SNTAGT. This CDR3 spans 15 amino acids. V lost 4 bases to trimming and J lost 4 bases; unmatched junction nucleotides: 5.

Here the CDR3 DNA reads TGTGCCAGCAGGACAGGGTCGGGTGGCTACACCTTC. Amino acid sequence: CASRTGSGGYTF. The chain is built from TRBV25-1 and TRBJ1-2, with 7 bases matching TRBD1. Looked up from germline, CDR1 is MGHDK and CDR2 is SYGVNS. This CDR3 comprises 12 residues. J gave up 7 bases and V 6 bases, and 5 bases lay outside the gene matches.